Shown below are 4 T cell receptor beta chains from a single sample sequenced in a study of blood T cell repertoires in COVID-19. Clones were sequenced by immunoSEQ multiplex PCR, and TCRdb holds only the in-frame ones, with some missing. The sample has 150,000 to 200,000 clones; roughly 84% are singletons. The sequencing input was PBMCs or T cells enriched from blood (not recorded which). Source of these receptors: a human donor with acute COVID-19. The donor label of this sample is uncertain.

V gene TRBV11-2 combines with J gene TRBJ2-7, with 8 positions matching TRBD1. J gave up 3 bases and V 6 bases, and 7 bases lay outside the gene matches. CDR3 length: 14 amino acids. Germline-derived CDR1 and CDR2 are SGHAT and FQNNGV. The CDR3 sequence is CASSQIRGHYEQYF. CDR3 nucleotide sequence: TGTGCCAGCAGTCAGATCAGGGGGCACTACGAGCAGTACTTC. Full variable domain (rest looked up from reference TRBV11-2 and TRBJ2-7): EAGVAQSPRYKIIEKRQSVAFWCNPISGHATLYWYQQILGQGPKLLIQFQNNGVVDDSQLPKDRFSAERLKGVDSTLKIQPAKLEDSAVYLCASSQIRGHYEQYFGPGTRLTVT.

The chain couples TRBV7-9 to TRBJ2-6, with no clear D. Trimming pared 0 bases from V and 4 bases from J, leaving 7 bases between. Looked up from germline, CDR1 is SEHNR and CDR2 is FQNEAQ (reference sequence). The CDR3 extends over 15 amino acids. The CDR3 loop is CASSLAAGGANVLTF. The CDR3 DNA reads as TGTGCCAGCAGCTTAGCGGCCGGGGGGGCCAACGTCCTGACTTTC.

The rearrangement joins TRBV12-3 or TRBV12-4 to TRBJ1-2, with TRBD1 matching 9 bases. V was pared by 1 base and J by 8 bases, with 2 bases of the junction left unmatched. CDR3 length: 13 residues. CDR3 bases: TGTGCCAGCAGTTTAGGACAGGGGGGCGGCTACACCTTC. Amino acids: CASSLGQGGGYTF.

Here the CDR3 DNA reads TGTGCCAGCAGCTTAGCCGGGACAGGGACGAGCAATCAGCCCCAGCATTTT. Its protein is CASSLAGTGTSNQPQHF. The rearrangement joins TRBV7-9 to TRBJ1-5, with 9 bases aligning to TRBD1. V lost 0 bases, J lost 1 base, and 4 bases stayed unmatched. The CDR3 is 17 residues long. Germline loops: CDR1 SEHNR, CDR2 FQNEAQ (reference sequence).